A single sample is the source of the 21 T cell receptor beta chains below, sequenced in a study of vaccination effects on CD4 cells after COVID-19. Antigens of these TCRs are unknown. Antigen-specific CD4+ T cell clonotypes were called by their expansion after viral peptide-pool culture in ViraFEST. It was after approximately 10 days of culture that CD4+ T cells were isolated. Vaccine recipients had no previous SARS-CoV-2 infection; their nucleocapsid antibodies were negative. Repertoires were generated with immunoSEQ multiplex PCR, while TCRdb's copy carries only in-frame clones and drops some. The repertoire has tens of thousands of clones, more than 60% of them found once; the top ten carry around 16%. The sample was CD4+ T cells from PBMCs cultured with SARS-CoV-2 spike peptides, taken before COVID-19 vaccination. Every receptor here comes from a human donor who received a COVID-19 vaccine.

This chain uses TRBV7-2 with TRBJ1-1; perhaps TRBD1 as D (5 bases). The germline gives CDR1 SGHTA, CDR2 FQGNSA. The CDR3 has 14 residues. Trimming took 4 bases from V and 3 from J, leaving 12 bases between them. The DNA of the CDR3 is TGTGCCAGCAGCTCAGGTGGGGGTTACACTGAAGCTTTCTTT. Translation: CASSSGGGYTEAFF. The whole variable domain, remainder taken from reference TRBV7-2 and TRBJ1-1, is GAGVSQSPSNKVTEKGKDVELRCDPISGHTALYWYRQSLGQGLEFLIYFQGNSAPDKSGLPSDRFSAERTGGSVSTLTIQRTQQEDSAVYLCASSSGGGYTEAFFGQGTRLTVV.

A single count supports this clone. CDR3 bases: TGTGCCAGCAGCCTGGGGACCAATGTAGCTGAAGCTTTCTTT. It yields the protein CASSLGTNVAEAFF. The chain is built from TRBV5-4 and TRBJ1-1, with a tentative D call TRBD1 (5 bases). V dropped 4 bases and J dropped 6 bases, with 16 bases sitting between them. The CDR3 runs to 14 residues. CDR1 SGHNT and CDR2 YYREEE come from the germline V gene (reference sequence).

The chain joins TRBV19 to TRBJ2-2; D is perhaps TRBD2 (5 bases). This CDR3 contains 13 residues. The germline V gene has CDR1 LNHDA and CDR2 SQIVND (reference sequence). The V and J ends lost 5 bases and 4 bases respectively, with 8 bases between them. CDR3 in amino acids: CASSEGGTGELFF. CDR3 DNA sequence: TGTGCCAGTAGTGAGGGTGGCACCGGGGAGCTGTTTTTT.

The chain couples TRBV19 to TRBJ2-1; D might be TRBD2 (6 bases). The CDR3 has 13 amino acids. In germline, CDR1 is LNHDA, CDR2 SQIVND (reference sequence). V lost 10 bases, J lost 8 bases, and 18 bases lay in between. CDR3: CATSVGGSHEQFF. The CDR3 DNA sequence: TGTGCCACTTCGGTTGGGGGGTCCCATGAGCAGTTCTTC. The variable domain in full, with the rest retrieved from reference TRBV19 and TRBJ2-1, is DGGITQSPKYLFRKEGQNVTLSCEQNLNHDAMYWYRQDPGQGLRLIYYSQIVNDFQKGDIAEGYSVSREKKESFPLTVTSAQKNPTAFYLCATSVGGSHEQFFGPGTRLTVL.

V is TRBV18 and J is TRBJ2-2; 7 bases match TRBD1. Germline lookup yields CDR1 KGHSH and CDR2 LQKENI. The CDR3 has 16 residues. The V gene end was trimmed by 3 bases and the J gene end by 1 base; junction bases not matched to a gene: 5. The CDR3 DNA is TGTGCCAGCTCACCGCGACAGGGAGTGAACACCGGGGAGCTGTTTTTT. It encodes CASSPRQGVNTGELFF.

V gene TRBV7-2 combines with J gene TRBJ1-2, with D possibly matching TRBD1 (6 bases). The CDR3 runs to 14 residues. The germline gives CDR1 SGHTA, CDR2 FQGNSA. Deletions cut 5 bases from V and 4 bases from J, with 14 bases between. The CDR3 spells CASSLDQGIYGYTF. In nucleotides, the CDR3 is TGTGCCAGCAGCCTGGACCAGGGGATCTATGGCTACACCTTC.

The J gene is TRBJ1-6, the V gene TRBV2; D is uncertain. Per the germline V gene, CDR1 is SNHLY and CDR2 is FYNNEI. CDR3 length: 11 amino acids. The germline V and J ends were trimmed by 8 bases and 6 bases, with 5 bases remaining between them. The chain's CDR3 is CASHLNSPLHF. The CDR3 region has the DNA TGTGCCAGCCACCTTAATTCACCCCTCCACTTT.

This clone was counted between two and nine times. The chain uses TRBV27 and TRBJ2-2; TRBD1 aligns across 7 bases. The CDR3 runs to 15 residues. Germline-derived CDR1 and CDR2 are MNHEY and SMNVEV (reference sequence). The J segment lost 0 bases and the V segment lost 5 bases, leaving 3 bases of the junction unmatched. CDR3 amino acids: CASSRDSANTGELFF. CDR3 nucleotides: TGTGCCAGCAGTAGGGACAGCGCGAACACCGGGGAGCTGTTTTTT.

The chain uses TRBV28 and TRBJ2-7; 9 bases line up with TRBD1. V was clipped by 5 bases and J by 4 bases; unmatched bases: 9. This CDR3 spans 15 amino acids. Germline values: CDR1 MDHEN, CDR2 SYDVKM. The CDR3 reads CASSRQQGARYEQYF. Written as DNA, the CDR3 is TGTGCCAGCAGTCGACAACAGGGGGCAAGGTACGAGCAGTACTTC.

The CDR3 region has the DNA TGTGCCAGCAGCTCACCAGGGGTAACAGGAAACACCATATATTTT. Its protein product is CASSSPGVTGNTIYF. The chain recombines TRBV7-8 with TRBJ1-3; a weak D match, TRBD1 (6 bases). Germline V CDR1 and CDR2: SGHVS, FQNEAQ. V was clipped by 4 bases and J by 4 bases, with 14 bases between them. The CDR3 is 15 residues long.

The V and J genes are TRBV6-5 and TRBJ2-2; tentative D call: TRBD2 (5 bases). V shed 0 bases and J shed 4 bases, with 9 bases lying between them. The CDR3 is 15 amino acids. Per the germline V gene, CDR1 is MNHEY and CDR2 is SVGAGI. The CDR3 DNA is TGTGCCAGCAGTTACTCGACTACCCGCACCGGGGAGCTGTTTTTT. Its translation: CASSYSTTRTGELFF.

The rearrangement joins TRBV7-9 to TRBJ1-2; D is perhaps TRBD1 (5 bases). This CDR3 region has 12 residues. Germline V lookup: CDR1 SEHNR, CDR2 FQNEAQ (reference sequence). Between the trimmed V and J ends, which lost 8 bases and 4 bases, there was a span of 11 bases. In DNA form, the CDR3 reads TGTGCCAGCGTTGGGGGGGGCTATGGCTACACCTTC. It yields the protein CASVGGGYGYTF. Full variable domain (remainder filled in from reference TRBV7-9 and TRBJ1-2): DTGVSQNPRHKITKRGQNVTFRCDPISEHNRLYWYRQTLGQGPEFLTYFQNEAQLEKSRLLSDRFSAERPKGSFSTLEIQRTEQGDSAMYLCASVGGGYGYTFGSGTRLTVV.

This rearrangement joins TRBV7-8 to TRBJ2-5, with TRBD1 matching 7 bases. This CDR3 contains 21 residues. From germline, CDR1 is SGHVS and CDR2 FQNEAQ. Losses at the gene ends were 5 bases for V and 7 bases for J; bases not matched to a gene: 31. This chain's CDR3 is CASSRTGTQKETRKVYGTQYF. DNA of the CDR3: TGTGCCAGCAGCAGGACAGGTACCCAGAAGGAGACAAGAAAGGTTTATGGGACCCAGTACTTC.

This chain connects TRBV7-2 to TRBJ2-5; weak D call: TRBD2 (7 bases). The V end was cut by 5 bases, the J end by 5 bases, with 21 bases between. This CDR3 region has 16 residues. Germline values: CDR1 SGHTA, CDR2 FQGNSA. CDR3 region: CASSPGVGGAGETQYF. In nucleotides, the CDR3 is TGTGCCAGCAGCCCCGGGGTGGGGGGGGCGGGGGAGACCCAGTACTTC.

The chain links TRBV12-3 or TRBV12-4 to TRBJ1-2; D ambiguous. This CDR3 is built from 12 residues. The V and J ends lost 2 bases and 8 bases respectively, with 9 bases between them. This CDR3 reads CASSLMEGGYTF. The CDR3 DNA follows: TGTGCCAGCAGTTTAATGGAAGGCGGCTACACCTTC.

The J gene is TRBJ1-5, the V gene TRBV28; D is undetermined. CDR3 length: 15 amino acids. V dropped 4 bases and J dropped 6 bases, with 16 bases sitting between them. CDR1 is MDHEN, CDR2 SYDVKM, per germline. The CDR3 region is CASSSLGIARQPQHF. CDR3 bases: TGTGCCAGCAGTTCCTTAGGTATAGCCCGTCAGCCCCAGCATTTT.

The gene calls are TRBV15 and TRBJ1-2; 7 bases are a match to TRBD1. Per the germline V gene, CDR1 is LNHNV and CDR2 is YYDKDF (reference sequence). Trimming at V came to 5 bases and at J to 9 bases, leaving 9 bases not matched to a gene. The CDR3 totals 13 residues. Here the CDR3 reads CATSARDRTRYTF. CDR3 nucleotides: TGTGCCACCAGCGCCCGGGACAGAACCCGCTACACCTTC. Full variable domain (remainder filled in from reference TRBV15 and TRBJ1-2): DAMVIQNPRYQVTQFGKPVTLSCSQTLNHNVMYWYQQKSSQAPKLLFHYYDKDFNNEADTPDNFQSRRPNTSFCFLDIRSPGLGDTAMYLCATSARDRTRYTFGSGTRLTVV.

The chain joins TRBV14 to TRBJ1-1; D possibly corresponds to TRBD1 (5 bases). V was shortened by 4 bases and J by 5 bases, with 17 bases between the two germline ends. Germline V CDR1 and CDR2: SGHDN, FVKESK. The CDR3 totals 15 residues. CDR3 sequence: CASSPIQGRRTEAFF. DNA for the CDR3: TGTGCCAGCAGCCCAATCCAGGGAAGACGAACTGAAGCTTTCTTT.

This rearrangement joins TRBV7-2 to TRBJ1-2, with D possibly being TRBD1 (5 bases). V was shortened by 0 bases and J by 2 bases, with 7 bases between the two germline ends. The germline V gene encodes CDR1 SGHTA and CDR2 FQGNSA. The CDR3 totals 14 residues. The CDR3 DNA reads as TGTGCCAGCAGCTTAGCTAGACAGAACTATGGCTACACCTTC. Protein sequence: CASSLARQNYGYTF. The entire variable domain, with the rest obtained from reference TRBV7-2 and TRBJ1-2, is as follows: GAGVSQSPSNKVTEKGKDVELRCDPISGHTALYWYRQSLGQGLEFLIYFQGNSAPDKSGLPSDRFSAERTGGSVSTLTIQRTQQEDSAVYLCASSLARQNYGYTFGSGTRLTVV.

The chain carries TRBV20-1 and TRBJ2-3, with D tentatively TRBD1 (6 bases). Trimming removed 7 bases from V and 6 bases from J, with 11 bases in between. This CDR3 region has 11 residues. The V gene's germline CDR1 is DFQATT and CDR2 SNEGSKA (reference sequence). Here the CDR3 DNA reads TGCAGTGGAAACCAGGGGGATACGCAGTATTTT. This sequence encodes CSGNQGDTQYF.

This clone was detected only once. Here the CDR3 reads CASSPIPSGGHNIFTDTQYF. DNA of the CDR3: TGTGCCAGCTCACCAATCCCTAGCGGGGGCCACAATATATTCACAGATACGCAGTATTTT. V and J are TRBV18 and TRBJ2-3; the match to TRBD2 covers 10 bases. CDR3 length: 20 residues. Germline V gene sequence: CDR1 KGHSH, CDR2 LQKENI. V trimming: 2 bases; J trimming: 2 bases; junction bases outside the gene matches: 16.